The clone carrying this TCR beta chain was found many times. The CDR3 is 17 amino acids. The V gene end was trimmed by 1 base and the J gene end by 4 bases; junction bases not matched to a gene: 8. The data stem from a study of T-cell reconstitution after alpha-beta-depleted transplantation in children. As it was prepared, the TCRbeta library received unique molecular identifiers. TCRdb called the PCR reads again in MiXCR, with one record for every CDR3 protein. The sample lists approximately 93,000 distinct CDR3 sequences; 7.5% to 9.5% were seen once. Sequencing used PBMCs from the stem cell graft donor, obtained from the stem cell graft. This chain joins TRBV12-3 or TRBV12-4 and TRBJ2-3; 10 bases align to TRBD2. The sequence came from a human donor who donated a stem cell graft to a child with congenital amegakaryocytic thrombocytopenia. CDR3 DNA: TGTGCCAGCAGTTTAGGTCTTAGCGGGAGGTCCCCAGATACGCAGTATTTT. This codes for CASSLGLSGRSPDTQYF.